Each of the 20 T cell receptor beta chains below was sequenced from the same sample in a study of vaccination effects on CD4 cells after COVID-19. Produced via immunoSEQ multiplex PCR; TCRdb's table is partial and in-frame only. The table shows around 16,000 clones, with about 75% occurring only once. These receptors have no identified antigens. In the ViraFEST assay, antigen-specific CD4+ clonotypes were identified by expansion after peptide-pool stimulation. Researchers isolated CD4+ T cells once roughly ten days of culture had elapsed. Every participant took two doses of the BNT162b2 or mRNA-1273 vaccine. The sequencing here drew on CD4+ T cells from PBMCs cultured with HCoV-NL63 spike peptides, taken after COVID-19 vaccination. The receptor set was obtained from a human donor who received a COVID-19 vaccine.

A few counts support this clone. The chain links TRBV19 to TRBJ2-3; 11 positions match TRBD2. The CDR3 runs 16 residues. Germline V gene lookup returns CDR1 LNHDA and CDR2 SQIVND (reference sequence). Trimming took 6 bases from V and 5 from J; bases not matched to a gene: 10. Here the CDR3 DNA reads TGTGCCAGTAGGATGGGCGCGCTAGCGGGGGGAGATACGCAGTATTTT. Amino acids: CASRMGALAGGDTQYF.

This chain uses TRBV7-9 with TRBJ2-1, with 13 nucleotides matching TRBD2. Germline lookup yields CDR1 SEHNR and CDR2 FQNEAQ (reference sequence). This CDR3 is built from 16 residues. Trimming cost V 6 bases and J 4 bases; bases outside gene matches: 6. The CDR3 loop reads CASRIGTSGAYNEQFF. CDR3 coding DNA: TGTGCCAGCAGGATCGGGACTAGCGGGGCTTACAATGAGCAGTTCTTC.

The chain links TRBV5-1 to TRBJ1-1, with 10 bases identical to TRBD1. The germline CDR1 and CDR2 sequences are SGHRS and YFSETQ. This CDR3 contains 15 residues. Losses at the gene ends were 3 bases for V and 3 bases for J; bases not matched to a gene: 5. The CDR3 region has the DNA TGCGCCAGCAGCTCCCGGGACAGGGGAGACACTGAAGCTTTCTTT. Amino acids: CASSSRDRGDTEAFF.

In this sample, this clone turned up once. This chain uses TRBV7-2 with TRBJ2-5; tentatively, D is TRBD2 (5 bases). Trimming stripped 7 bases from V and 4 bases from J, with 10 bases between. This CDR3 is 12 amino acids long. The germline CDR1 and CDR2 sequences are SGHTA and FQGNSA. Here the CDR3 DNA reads TGTGCCAGCACCCCCGGAGGAGAGACCCAGTACTTC. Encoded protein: CASTPGGETQYF.

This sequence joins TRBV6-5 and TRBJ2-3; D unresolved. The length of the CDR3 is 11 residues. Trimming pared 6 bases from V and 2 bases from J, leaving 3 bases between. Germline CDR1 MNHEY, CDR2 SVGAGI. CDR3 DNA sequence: TGTGCCAGCAGCAACACAGATACGCAGTATTTT. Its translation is CASSNTDTQYF.

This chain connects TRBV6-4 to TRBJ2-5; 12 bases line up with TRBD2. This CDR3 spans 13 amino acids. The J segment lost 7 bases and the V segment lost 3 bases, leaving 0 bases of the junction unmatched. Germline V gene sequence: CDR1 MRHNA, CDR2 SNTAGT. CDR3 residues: CASSELAGGTQYF. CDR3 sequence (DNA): TGTGCCAGCAGTGAACTAGCGGGAGGGACCCAGTACTTC.

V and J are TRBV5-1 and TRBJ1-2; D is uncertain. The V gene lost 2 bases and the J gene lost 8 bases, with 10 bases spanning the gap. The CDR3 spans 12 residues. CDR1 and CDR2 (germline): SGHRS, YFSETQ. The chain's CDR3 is CASSLGRGGYTF. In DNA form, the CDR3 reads TGCGCCAGCAGCTTAGGGCGGGGAGGCTACACCTTC.

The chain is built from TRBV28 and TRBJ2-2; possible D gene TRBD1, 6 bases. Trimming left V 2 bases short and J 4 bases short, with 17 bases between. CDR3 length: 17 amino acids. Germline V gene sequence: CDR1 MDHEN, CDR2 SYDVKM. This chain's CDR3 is CASSLPPNRAVTGELFF. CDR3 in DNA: TGTGCCAGCAGTTTACCCCCCAACAGGGCTGTCACCGGGGAGCTGTTTTTT.

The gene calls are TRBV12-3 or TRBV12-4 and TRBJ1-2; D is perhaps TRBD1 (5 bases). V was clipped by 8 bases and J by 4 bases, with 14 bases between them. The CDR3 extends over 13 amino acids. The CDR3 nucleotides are TGTGCCAGCGGCGCGGGGGGGAGCTATGGCTACACCTTC. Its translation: CASGAGGSYGYTF.

DNA of the CDR3: TGTGCCAGCAGCTTAGGCGGGGGGGCCTTTGAAGACCAGTACTTC. As protein: CASSLGGGAFEDQYF. V and J are TRBV3-1 (or the pseudogene TRBV3-2) and TRBJ2-5; 9 positions agree with TRBD2. Germline CDR1 reads LGHDT; CDR2 reads YNNKEL (reference sequence). The junction had 14 bases not matched to a gene; V was cut back by 5 bases and J by 10 bases. CDR3 length equals 15 residues.

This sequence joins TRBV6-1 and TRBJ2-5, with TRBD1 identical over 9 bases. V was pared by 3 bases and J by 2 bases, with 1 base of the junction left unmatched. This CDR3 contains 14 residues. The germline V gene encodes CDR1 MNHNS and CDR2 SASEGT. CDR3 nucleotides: TGTGCCAGCAGTGACGGGACAGGGCAAGAGACCCAGTACTTC. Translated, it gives CASSDGTGQETQYF.

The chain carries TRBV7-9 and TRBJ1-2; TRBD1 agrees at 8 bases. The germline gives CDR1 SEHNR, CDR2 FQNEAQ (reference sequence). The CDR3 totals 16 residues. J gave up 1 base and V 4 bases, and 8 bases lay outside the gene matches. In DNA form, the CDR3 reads TGTGCCAGCAGCTCCAGACAGGGGAAGAGTAACTATGGCTACACCTTC. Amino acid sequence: CASSSRQGKSNYGYTF.

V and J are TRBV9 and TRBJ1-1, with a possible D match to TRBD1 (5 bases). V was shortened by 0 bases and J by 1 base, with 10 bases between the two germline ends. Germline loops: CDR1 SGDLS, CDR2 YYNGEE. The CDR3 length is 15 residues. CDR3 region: CASSVEGGANTEAFF. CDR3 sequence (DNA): TGTGCCAGCAGCGTAGAGGGAGGGGCGAACACTGAAGCTTTCTTT.

CDR3 sequence: CASSPWTFSSYNEQFF. In DNA, the CDR3 is TGTGCCAGTAGTCCGTGGACGTTCAGCTCCTACAATGAGCAGTTCTTC. J is TRBJ2-1 and V is TRBV19, with D uncertain. CDR3 length equals 16 residues. Between the trimmed V and J ends, which lost 5 bases and 0 bases, there was a span of 14 bases. CDR1 is LNHDA and CDR2 is SQIVND in the germline V gene (reference sequence).

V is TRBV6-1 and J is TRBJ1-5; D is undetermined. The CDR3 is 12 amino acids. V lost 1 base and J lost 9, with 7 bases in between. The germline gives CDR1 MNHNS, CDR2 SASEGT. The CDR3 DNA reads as TGTGCCAGCAGTGAAGGGTACGGGCCCCAGCATTTT. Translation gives CASSEGYGPQHF.

The CDR3 nucleotides are TGTGCCAGCAGCCCTGTGTGGAGGGCAGCGGGCGAGCAGTACTTC. It encodes CASSPVWRAAGEQYF. This chain links TRBV2 with TRBJ2-7, with D perhaps TRBD2 (6 bases). V lost 6 bases and J lost 6, with 21 bases in between. Germline loops: CDR1 SNHLY, CDR2 FYNNEI. This CDR3 comprises 15 residues.

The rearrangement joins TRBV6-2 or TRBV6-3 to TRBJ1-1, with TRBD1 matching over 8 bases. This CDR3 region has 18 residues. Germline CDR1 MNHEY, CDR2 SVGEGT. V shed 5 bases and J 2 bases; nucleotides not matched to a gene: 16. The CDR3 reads CASSLFQTGDRKNTEAFF. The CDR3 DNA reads TGTGCCAGCAGTCTGTTTCAGACAGGGGACAGGAAAAACACTGAAGCTTTCTTT.

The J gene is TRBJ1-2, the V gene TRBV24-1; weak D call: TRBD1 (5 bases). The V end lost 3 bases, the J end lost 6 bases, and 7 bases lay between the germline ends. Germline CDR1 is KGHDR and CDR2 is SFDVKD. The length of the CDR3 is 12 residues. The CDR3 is CATSDGGHGYTF. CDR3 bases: TGTGCCACCAGTGATGGGGGTCATGGCTACACCTTC.

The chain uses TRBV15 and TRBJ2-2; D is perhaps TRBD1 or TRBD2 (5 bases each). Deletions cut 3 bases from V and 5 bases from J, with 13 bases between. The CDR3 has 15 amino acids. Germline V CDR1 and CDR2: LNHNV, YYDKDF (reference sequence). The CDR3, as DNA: TGTGCCACCAGCAGGGGGGTCAGTGCGACCGGGGAGCTGTTTTTT. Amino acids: CATSRGVSATGELFF.

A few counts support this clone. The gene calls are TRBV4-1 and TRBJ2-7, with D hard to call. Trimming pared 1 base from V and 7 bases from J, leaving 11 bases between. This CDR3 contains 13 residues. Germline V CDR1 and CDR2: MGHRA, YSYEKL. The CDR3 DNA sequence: TGCGCCAGCAGCCAAGTGACCGCGTTGGAGCAGTACTTC. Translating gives CASSQVTALEQYF.